The clone carrying this TCR beta chain was seen a few times. The target antigen is unknown. This sample is part of a study of T cell responses to AZD1222 COVID-19 vaccine. Sequencing was performed with immunoSEQ multiplex PCR; in TCRdb, only in-frame clones are kept and a portion is missing. The sample includes around 110,000 clones, about 91% of them seen just once. Germline CDR1 is LGHDT and CDR2 is YNNKEL (reference sequence). Trimming cost V 7 bases and J 6 bases, with 18 bases left between them. CDR3 size: 14 residues. General study findings and limits: White British donors predominated, females outnumbered males, and clonal diversity was possibly underestimated. Seropositivity was recorded at baseline in only 6 or 7 AZD1222 recipients. Among spike-specific TCRs, nearly half reportedly target unmutated variant regions.

Here the sequenced sample was peripheral blood, taken 28 days after the second AZD1222 dose. This clonotype originated in an adult who received the AZD1222 COVID-19 vaccine. V usage is TRBV3-1 (or the pseudogene TRBV3-2) and J usage is TRBJ1-2, with a weak D call TRBD1 (6 bases). CDR3 bases: TGTGCCAGCACCTACAGGGAGGAACTTCATGGCTACACCTTC. Protein: CASTYREELHGYTF.